The sequence of this T cell receptor (beta chain) was determined in a study of identifying expanded T cells in peripheral blood. A remark on this clone: Its antigen is still unknown.

V was clipped by 2 bases and J by 8 bases, with 13 bases between them. This CDR3 comprises 14 residues. The germline gives CDR1 SEHNR, CDR2 FQNEAQ (reference sequence). Clones were read by immunoSEQ multiplex PCR, and TCRdb kept only the in-frame ones, dropping some. The profile shows around 81,000 clones, 85% of them singletons. During the collection period, no donor immune events like infections were recorded. General observations from the study: Across healthy donors, higher total template counts meant significantly greater roughly 2-week count variance. Technical replicates showed around 1.2 changed clones; two weeks 15 to 20; four weeks 19.

The sequenced material came from blood. This TCR was sampled from a person aged 18 to 69 in good health. This sequence joins TRBV7-9 and TRBJ2-4; the D gene is possibly TRBD1 (5 bases). CDR3 loop: CASSLSTGLDIQYF. CDR3 bases: TGTGCCAGCAGCTTAAGCACAGGCTTGGACATTCAGTACTTC.